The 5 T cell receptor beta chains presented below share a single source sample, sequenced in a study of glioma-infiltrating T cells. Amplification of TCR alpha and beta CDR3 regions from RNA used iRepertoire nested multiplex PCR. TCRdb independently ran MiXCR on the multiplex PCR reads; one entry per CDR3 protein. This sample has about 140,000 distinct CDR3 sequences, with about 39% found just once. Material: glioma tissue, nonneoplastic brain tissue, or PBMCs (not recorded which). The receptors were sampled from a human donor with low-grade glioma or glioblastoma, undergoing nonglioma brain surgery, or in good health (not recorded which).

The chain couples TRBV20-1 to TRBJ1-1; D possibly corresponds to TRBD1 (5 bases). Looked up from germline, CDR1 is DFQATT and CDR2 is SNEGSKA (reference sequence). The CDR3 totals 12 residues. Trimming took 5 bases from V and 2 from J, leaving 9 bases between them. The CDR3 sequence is CSAVQGNTEAFF. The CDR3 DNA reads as TGCAGTGCTGTCCAGGGTAACACTGAAGCTTTCTTT.

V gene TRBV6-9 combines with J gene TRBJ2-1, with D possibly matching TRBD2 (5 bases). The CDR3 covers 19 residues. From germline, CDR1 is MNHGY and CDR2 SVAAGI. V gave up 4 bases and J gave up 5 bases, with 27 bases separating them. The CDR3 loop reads CASSFPPHGREAENNEQFF. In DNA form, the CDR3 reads TGTGCCAGCAGTTTTCCGCCTCATGGTCGGGAAGCGGAAAACAATGAGCAGTTCTTC.

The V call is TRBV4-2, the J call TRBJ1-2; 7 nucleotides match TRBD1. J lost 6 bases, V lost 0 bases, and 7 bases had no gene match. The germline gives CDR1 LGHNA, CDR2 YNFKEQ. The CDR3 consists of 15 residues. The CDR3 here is CASSQDQTGFDGYTF. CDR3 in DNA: TGTGCCAGCAGCCAAGACCAGACAGGGTTCGATGGCTACACCTTC.

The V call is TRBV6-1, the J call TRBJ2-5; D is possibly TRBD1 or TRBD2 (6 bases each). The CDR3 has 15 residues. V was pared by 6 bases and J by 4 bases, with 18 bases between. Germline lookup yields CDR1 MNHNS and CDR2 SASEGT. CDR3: CASRLLGGPGETQYF. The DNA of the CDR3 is TGTGCCAGCAGACTTCTGGGGGGCCCGGGAGAGACCCAGTACTTC.

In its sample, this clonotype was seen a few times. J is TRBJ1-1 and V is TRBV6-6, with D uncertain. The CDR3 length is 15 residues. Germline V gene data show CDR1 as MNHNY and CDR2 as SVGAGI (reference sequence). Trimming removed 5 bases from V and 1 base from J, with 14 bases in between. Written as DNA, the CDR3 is TGTGCCAGCAGTACACGGGCCTTTGGGAACACTGAAGCTTTCTTT. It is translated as CASSTRAFGNTEAFF.